Shown below are 28 T cell receptor beta chains from a single sample sequenced in a study of response to subunit inactivated influenza vaccine. TCRdb itself ran the RT-PCR reads through MiXCR, one entry per CDR3 protein. The sample lists hundreds of thousands of distinct CDR3 sequences, less than 20% occurring once. Specimen: PBMCs from blood, collected 12 days after vaccination. The source of these receptors is a man between 45 and 60 years old who received an inactivated influenza vaccine.

This clonotype was detected only a few times. The chain uses TRBV5-5 and TRBJ2-7; D may match TRBD1 or TRBD2 (6 bases each). Germline-derived CDR1 and CDR2 are SGHKS and YYEKEE (reference sequence). V gave up 0 bases and J gave up 2 bases, with 15 bases separating them. The CDR3 is made up of 16 amino acids. The CDR3 bases are TGTGCCAGCAGCTTGGCAGTTTCGGGGGCTGCCTACGAGCAGTACTTC. Its protein is CASSLAVSGAAYEQYF.

This clonotype occurred many times. The chain carries TRBV6-5 and TRBJ2-7, with D possibly being TRBD1 (7 bases). Trimming shortened V by 3 bases and J by 0 bases, and 12 bases separated the two germline ends. This CDR3 region has 15 residues. Germline V lookup: CDR1 MNHEY, CDR2 SVGAGI. The CDR3 reads CASSYRGTVSYEQYF. The CDR3 DNA reads as TGTGCCAGCAGTTATCGGGGGACAGTCTCCTACGAGCAGTACTTC.

This clonotype was seen a few times. This rearrangement joins TRBV15 to TRBJ2-2; D might be TRBD1 or TRBD2, each matching 5 bases. V was clipped by 0 bases and J by 6 bases, with 5 bases between them. This CDR3 has 13 amino acids. Germline V gene lookup returns CDR1 LNHNV and CDR2 YYDKDF (reference sequence). Here the CDR3 DNA reads TGTGCCACCAGCAGAGAGGGGGCCGGGGAGCTGTTTTTT. It translates to CATSREGAGELFF.

The rearrangement links TRBV11-2 to TRBJ1-6; 11 nucleotides match TRBD1. CDR1 is SGHAT and CDR2 is FQNNGV in the germline V gene. The CDR3 consists of 19 residues. V lost 5 bases and J lost 0; bases outside the gene matches: 9. CDR3 sequence (DNA): TGTGCCAGCAGCGCCACCGGGACAGGGGGATTCTCCTATAATTCACCCCTCCACTTT. The encoded protein is CASSATGTGGFSYNSPLHF.

This clonotype showed up just a few times. This chain links TRBV5-1 with TRBJ2-3; D is unresolved. Germline CDR1 is SGHRS and CDR2 is YFSETQ. CDR3 size: 14 residues. V lost 0 bases and J lost 0, with 5 bases in between. CDR3 residues: CASSLEESTDTQYF. The CDR3 nucleotides read TGCGCCAGCAGCTTGGAGGAGAGCACAGATACGCAGTATTTT.

This clonotype was counted many times. The chain is built from TRBV24-1 and TRBJ2-1; the match to TRBD2 covers 10 bases. This CDR3 comprises 18 residues. J lost 8 bases, V lost 2 bases, and 14 bases had no gene match. Germline loops: CDR1 KGHDR, CDR2 SFDVKD. In DNA, the CDR3 is TGTGCCACCAGTGATTCCTACACAGGGTGGACTAGCGGCTATGAGCAGTTCTTC. This translates into CATSDSYTGWTSGYEQFF.

This clonotype was counted a few times. V and J are TRBV7-2 and TRBJ2-5, with 8 bases identical to TRBD2. Germline V gene lookup returns CDR1 SGHTA and CDR2 FQGNSA. Unmatched junction bases numbered 10, after V lost 4 bases and J lost 9 bases. There are 14 residues in the CDR3. Written as DNA, the CDR3 is TGTGCCAGCAGCTCTACTAGCGGAGCAGGGGCCCAGTACTTC. This encodes CASSSTSGAGAQYF. Looking up the rest from reference TRBV7-2 and TRBJ2-5 gives the full variable domain: GAGVSQSPSNKVTEKGKDVELRCDPISGHTALYWYRQSLGQGLEFLIYFQGNSAPDKSGLPSDRFSAERTGGSVSTLTIQRTQQEDSAVYLCASSSTSGAGAQYFGPGTRLLVL.

The chain has TRBV6-5 and TRBJ2-2; D possibly uses TRBD1 or TRBD2 (5 bases each). The CDR3 length is 17 residues. CDR1 and CDR2 (germline): MNHEY, SVGAGI. V gave up 0 bases and J gave up 0 bases, with 11 bases separating them. CDR3 coding DNA: TGTGCCAGCAGTTACTCGGGGGTATGGACGAACACCGGGGAGCTGTTTTTT. Protein: CASSYSGVWTNTGELFF.

This clonotype was found a few times. The rearrangement links TRBV11-3 to TRBJ2-3; a possible D gene is TRBD2 (5 bases). Germline V CDR1 and CDR2: SGHNT, YENEEA. Trimming removed 6 bases at V and 9 bases at J, with 16 bases between. The CDR3 is made up of 13 amino acids. The CDR3 bases are TGTGCCAGCAGTCTCTTCCTCGGGGAAACGCAGTATTTT. Residues: CASSLFLGETQYF.

This clonotype has a handful of counts. This chain links TRBV29-1 with TRBJ1-3; tentatively, D is TRBD1 (6 bases). The CDR3 loop spans 14 amino acids. The V gene lost 7 bases and the J gene lost 0 bases, with 13 bases spanning the gap. Per germline, CDR1 SQVTM and CDR2 ANQGSEA. CDR3 DNA: TGCAGCGCGGGGGGGCAGGGCTCTGGAAACACCATATATTTT. Its translation: CSAGGQGSGNTIYF.

This clonotype was seen a handful of times. The chain combines TRBV5-1 with TRBJ2-5; the match to TRBD1 covers 9 bases. Germline V gives CDR1 SGHRS, CDR2 YFSETQ. The CDR3 extends over 15 amino acids. The V and J ends lost 4 bases and 7 bases, in that order; junction bases with no gene match: 11. The CDR3 protein is CASSVRDRVGGTQYF. CDR3 DNA: TGCGCCAGCAGCGTCCGGGACAGGGTTGGAGGGACCCAGTACTTC. Drawing the rest from reference TRBV5-1 and TRBJ2-5, the complete variable domain is KAGVTQTPRYLIKTRGQQVTLSCSPISGHRSVSWYQQTPGQGLQFLFEYFSETQRNKGNFPGRFSGRQFSNSRSEMNVSTLELGDSALYLCASSVRDRVGGTQYFGPGTRLLVL.

V usage is TRBV5-1 and J usage is TRBJ2-5; 11 bases are shared with TRBD2. Germline V gene lookup returns CDR1 SGHRS and CDR2 YFSETQ. With V trimmed by 5 bases and J by 2 bases, 2 bases remained unmatched. The CDR3 is made up of 14 amino acids. The DNA of the CDR3 is TGCGCCAGCAGGACTAGCGGGGTTCAAGAGACCCAGTACTTC. This codes for CASRTSGVQETQYF.

This clonotype appeared a few times. The gene calls are TRBV20-1 and TRBJ2-7; D may be TRBD1 or TRBD2 (5 bases each). Germline V lookup: CDR1 DFQATT, CDR2 SNEGSKA (reference sequence). The CDR3 has 15 residues. Trimming removed 6 bases at V and 5 bases at J, with 23 bases between. CDR3 coding DNA: TGCAGTGCCCGGGACCCTCGGAGCATTTTGAACGAGCAGTACTTC. This sequence encodes CSARDPRSILNEQYF.

A remark on this clonotype: This may arise from a read error, as a much more abundant clone is one base away. The chain is built from TRBV28 and TRBJ2-3, with TRBD2 matching 8 bases. This CDR3 region has 15 residues. Per germline, CDR1 MDHEN and CDR2 SYDVKM. V was pared by 6 bases and J by 7 bases, with 12 bases of the junction left unmatched. CDR3 nucleotide sequence: TGTGCCAGCAGACTGACTAGCGAGAGCGCACATACGCAGTATTTT. It yields the protein CASRLTSESAHTQYF.

As DNA, the CDR3 is TGTGCCAGCAGTTTATTTCGTGACACCGGGGAGCTGTTTTTT. It codes for CASSLFRDTGELFF. The chain carries TRBV6-2 or TRBV6-3 and TRBJ2-2; no firm D call. This CDR3 region has 14 residues. The ends were cut back, 4 bases at V and 3 bases at J, with 9 bases in the middle. Germline V gene sequence: CDR1 MNHEY, CDR2 SVGEGT.

The table lists this clonotype with a few counts. V gene TRBV30 combines with J gene TRBJ2-3; possible D gene TRBD1, 6 bases. V dropped 3 bases and J dropped 8 bases, with 6 bases sitting between them. Per the germline V gene, CDR1 is GTSNPN and CDR2 is SVGIG (reference sequence). There are 10 residues in the CDR3. DNA of the CDR3: TGTGCCTGGAGCAGGGGTACGCAGTATTTT. It codes for CAWSRGTQYF.

The table lists this clonotype with a few counts. The chain joins TRBV6-1 to TRBJ2-3; TRBD2 agrees at 11 bases. Per germline, CDR1 MNHNS and CDR2 SASEGT. The CDR3 is 14 amino acids. Losses at the gene ends were 10 bases for V and 3 bases for J; bases not matched to a gene: 6. Here the CDR3 DNA reads TGTGCCACCACACTAGCGGGAGTGACAGATACGCAGTATTTT. It is translated as CATTLAGVTDTQYF.

This clonotype occurred once. V gene TRBV4-1 combines with J gene TRBJ2-7; D not resolved. V was cut by 1 base and J by 0 bases, with 16 bases left in between. The CDR3 spans 17 residues. The germline gives CDR1 MGHRA, CDR2 YSYEKL. This CDR3 reads CASSQVDLGFSSYEQYF. The CDR3 DNA reads as TGCGCCAGCAGCCAAGTGGACCTGGGGTTTAGCTCCTACGAGCAGTACTTC.

This chain links TRBV12-3 or TRBV12-4 with TRBJ1-5; D is unresolved. The CDR3 totals 15 residues. Trimming removed 5 bases from V and 0 bases from J, with 11 bases in between. CDR3 in amino acids: CASSRTDFSNQPQHF. CDR3 nucleotide sequence: TGTGCCAGCAGTCGGACTGATTTTAGCAATCAGCCCCAGCATTTT.

This clonotype occurred a few times. V usage is TRBV29-1 and J usage is TRBJ1-1, with 9 bases that match TRBD1. The CDR3 runs 13 residues. V shed 3 bases, J shed 5 bases, and the junction held 4 bases outside the gene matches. The V gene's germline CDR1 is SQVTM and CDR2 ANQGSEA. Here the CDR3 DNA reads TGCAGCGTTGAGGGACAGGGTGGGACTGAAGCTTTCTTT. Protein: CSVEGQGGTEAFF. Looking up the rest from reference TRBV29-1 and TRBJ1-1 gives the full variable domain: SAVISQKPSRDICQRGTSLTIQCQVDSQVTMMFWYRQQPGQSLTLIATANQGSEATYESGFVIDKFPISRPNLTFSTLTVSNMSPEDSSIYLCSVEGQGGTEAFFGQGTRLTVV.

This clonotype has only a few counts. V usage is TRBV4-3 and J usage is TRBJ2-7, with no clear D. Germline assignment: CDR1 LGHNA and CDR2 YSLEER. Trimming pared 0 bases from V and 5 bases from J, leaving 11 bases between. This CDR3 contains 14 residues. The CDR3 protein is CASSQDQVGDEQYF. The CDR3 DNA reads TGCGCCAGCAGCCAAGATCAAGTAGGCGACGAGCAGTACTTC.

In its sample, this clonotype was seen a few times. Here the CDR3 reads CASSLLAGGAETQYF. The CDR3 DNA reads as TGTGCCAGCAGCTTATTGGCGGGGGGTGCAGAGACCCAGTACTTC. This rearrangement joins TRBV11-2 to TRBJ2-5; 8 bases match TRBD2. Germline V gene lookup returns CDR1 SGHAT and CDR2 FQNNGV. After removal of 2 bases from V and 4 bases from J, the junction contained 6 bases not matched to a gene. The CDR3 spans 15 residues.

A few counts support this clonotype. The genes are TRBV7-9 and TRBJ2-1; 7 bases are a match to TRBD2. The CDR3 covers 15 residues. Germline values: CDR1 SEHNR, CDR2 FQNEAQ (reference sequence). V gave up 5 bases and J gave up 6 bases; unmatched junction bases: 10. CDR3 protein: CASSRSRDYFNEQFF. DNA of the CDR3: TGTGCCAGCAGCCGGAGCAGGGACTATTTCAATGAGCAGTTCTTC.

The chain recombines TRBV4-1 with TRBJ2-6; D gene unclear. V was trimmed by 3 bases and J by 0 bases, leaving 9 bases between them. The CDR3 is 16 residues long. The germline V gene has CDR1 MGHRA and CDR2 YSYEKL. DNA of the CDR3: TGCGCCAGCAGCCAGGATGGAAGCTCTGGGGCCAACGTCCTGACTTTC. Translating gives CASSQDGSSGANVLTF.

The chain recombines TRBV11-2 with TRBJ1-2; TRBD1 might be the D (5 bases). The CDR3 has 14 residues. The germline gives CDR1 SGHAT, CDR2 FQNNGV. Trimming cost V 3 bases and J 4 bases, with 12 bases left between them. This CDR3 is CASSLGGSLYGYTF. As DNA, the CDR3 is TGTGCCAGCAGCTTGGGGGGGTCGCTCTATGGCTACACCTTC.

V usage is TRBV7-9 and J usage is TRBJ2-7; a possible D gene is TRBD1 (5 bases). The CDR3 is 14 amino acids. Between the trimmed V and J ends, which lost 2 bases and 5 bases, there was a span of 13 bases. Per the germline V gene, CDR1 is SEHNR and CDR2 is FQNEAQ (reference sequence). Here the CDR3 reads CASSLTRGQDEQYF. In nucleotides, the CDR3 is TGTGCCAGCAGCTTAACAAGGGGTCAGGACGAGCAGTACTTC. Together with reference TRBV7-9 and TRBJ2-7, the CDR3 gives the full variable domain: DTGVSQNPRHKITKRGQNVTFRCDPISEHNRLYWYRQTLGQGPEFLTYFQNEAQLEKSRLLSDRFSAERPKGSFSTLEIQRTEQGDSAMYLCASSLTRGQDEQYFGPGTRLTVT.

The V call is TRBV9, the J call TRBJ1-6, with D hard to call. Per the germline V gene, CDR1 is SGDLS and CDR2 is YYNGEE. There are 13 residues in the CDR3. V lost 4 bases and J 6 bases, leaving 8 bases between the germline ends. As DNA, the CDR3 is TGTGCCAGCAGCCCAGAAGTTAATTCACCCCTCCACTTT. Protein product: CASSPEVNSPLHF.

This clonotype was observed a few times. CDR3 region: CASTQGGGWSYEQYF. CDR3 coding DNA: TGTGCCAGCACCCAAGGTGGGGGCTGGTCCTACGAGCAGTACTTC. The chain combines TRBV6-2 or TRBV6-3 with TRBJ2-7; maybe TRBD1 (6 bases). From germline, CDR1 is MNHEY and CDR2 SVGEGT. Trimming cost V 7 bases and J 1 base, with 17 bases left between them. There are 15 residues in the CDR3.